The rows below give T cell receptor beta chains drawn from one sample of a study of somatic mutations in cytotoxic T cells in rheumatoid arthritis. Produced via immunoSEQ multiplex PCR; TCRdb's table is partial and in-frame only. The sample includes 10,000 or so clones, approximately 71% seen only once; the top ten take more than 35%. The material sequenced was CD8+ T cells sorted from blood. The receptors stem from an adult with rheumatoid arthritis. CDR3s leave out the opening cysteine and the closing phenylalanine or tryptophan. Clone size is stated in some rows and not others, as once, few, many or a class when expanded.

J	size	V	CDR3
TRBJ2-5	-	TRBV6-5	ASSLGTTMEQY
TRBJ2-2	few	TRBV4-3	ASSPLAGELF
TRBJ1-1	-	TRBV5-1	ASSLGELFVEAF
TRBJ1-2	few	TRBV2	ASLAEWAANYGYT
TRBJ1-4	-	TRBV7-6	ASSPRPGASNEKLF
TRBJ1-6	-	TRBV12-5	ASGLVLSDRISLGSPLH
TRBJ2-7	medium-sized	TRBV28	ASSPHTTYEQY
TRBJ1-4	-	TRBV4-3	ASSQATARNEKLF
TRBJ2-1	-	TRBV4-3	ASSEGARHHNEQF
TRBJ1-6	-	TRBV5-8	ASSLEQGNSPLH
TRBJ2-5	-	TRBV5-4	ASSFLAGGPETQY
TRBJ2-4	-	TRBV5-4	ASRTGGEDIQY
TRBJ2-2	-	TRBV5-4	ASSEAGGIFGELF
TRBJ1-1	once	TRBV9	ASSGWGSGTEAF
TRBJ1-1	-	TRBV7-2	ASSFLVKAKAF
TRBJ2-1	once	TRBV15	AASVAGGFGEQF
TRBJ1-1	few	TRBV7-8	ASSLVSPENTEAF
TRBJ2-5	-	TRBV28	ASSLAGTVGSMKTQY
TRBJ2-3	few	TRBV28	ATRLAGIDTQY
TRBJ1-4	-	TRBV27	ASSPGQGALNEKLF
TRBJ2-5	-	TRBV30	AWSHPGVRETQY
TRBJ2-5	-	TRBV11-1	ASSATGPSATQY
TRBJ2-2	-	TRBV5-4	ASSFGVAQNTGELF
TRBJ2-7	-	TRBV11-2	ASSLGTGGKYEQY
TRBJ2-4	once	TRBV9	ASSPGGVNIQY
TRBJ2-3	-	TRBV6-6	ASSYGTLDTQY
TRBJ2-3	-	TRBV7-3	ASSERGGPTDTQY
TRBJ1-1	-	TRBV19	ASSMGHTGAAEAF
TRBJ1-1	-	TRBV4-1	ASSYSTGGWLF
TRBJ2-5	-	TRBV7-9	ASSQRTGGETQY
TRBJ2-6	-	TRBV13	ASSFGQPNVLT
TRBJ2-3	-	TRBV5-1	ASSTGTSGATDTQY
TRBJ2-2	once	TRBV13	ASSPSPGLAGRNGELF
TRBJ1-1	-	TRBV28	ATFTWRSMNTEAF
TRBJ1-2	-	TRBV27	ASSLLGGEYGYT
TRBJ2-1	few	TRBV20-1	SARVGTQF
TRBJ1-5	-	TRBV28	ASGWTGASQPQH
TRBJ2-1	-	TRBV7-9	ASSLGTGTRDNEQF
TRBJ1-4	-	TRBV4-3	ASSQEIGGQHIGEKLF
TRBJ1-2	-	TRBV28	ASSLVRGNGYT
TRBJ1-5	-	TRBV15	ATSRDGIFSRVGGNQPQH
TRBJ2-1	-	TRBV5-1	ASSHTSGGPVSYNEQF
TRBJ2-5	-	TRBV28	ASSPHWTSGGETQY
TRBJ1-2	few	TRBV27	ATCPGRCAYGYT
TRBJ2-1	-	TRBV25-1	ASSDDPKGGSYNEQF
TRBJ1-2	-	TRBV29-1	SAVGESFDGYT
TRBJ1-6	-	TRBV27	ASSLRASPLH
TRBJ2-2	-	TRBV9	ASSVQGGREAGELF
-	-	TRBV7-8	ASSLRDRGFYEQY
TRBJ2-3	-	TRBV30	AWALLAGVSDTQY